The sequence of this T cell receptor (beta chain) was determined in a study of metastatic and nonmetastatic thyroid tumors. Whole-study context: Repertoire comparisons spanned blood and tumor or nodule tissue from malignant and benign thyroid patients.

This CDR3 has 12 amino acids. Germline lookup yields CDR1 SGHDT and CDR2 YYEEEE. V lost 1 base, J lost 7 bases, and 6 bases lay in between. This clone has at least ten counts. TCRdb re-clonotyped the PCR reads through MiXCR. The sample lists 6,000 to 8,500 clones, 2.5% to 3.5% seen once, with 16% in the top ten. No treatment of any kind had been given to any patient before thyroid surgery. The receptor was derived from a female donor with papillary thyroid cancer or a benign thyroid nodule (not recorded which). Some clones in this sample may be carry-over from other donors' samples. The sample was tumor tissue. This chain uses TRBV5-6 with TRBJ2-1, with D unclear. DNA for the CDR3: TGTGCCAGCAGCTTGAAGGCTAATGAGCAGTTCTTC. Its protein is CASSLKANEQFF.